Below, one T cell receptor (beta chain) is given with its context. The repertoire was sequenced with immunoSEQ multiplex PCR; TCRdb's copy has only in-frame clones and lacks some. The table shows fewer than 60,000 clones, with about 85% occurring only once. These data belong to a study of blood T cell repertoires in COVID-19. Across the study: Acute and convalescent COVID-19 specimens originated in the United States, Italy and Spain. T cells, B-cell-depleted T cells, or PBMCs provided the cDNA or gDNA that served as material.

CDR1 is SGHTA and CDR2 is FQGTGA in the germline V gene. V lost 4 bases and J lost 5, with 11 bases in between. The CDR3 covers 13 residues. The sequenced material came from peripheral blood. This clonotype was obtained from a human donor with acute or convalescent COVID-19. The donor label of this sample is uncertain. This chain joins TRBV7-3 and TRBJ1-1, with D uncertain. CDR3 sequence: CASSSQEGTEAFF. CDR3 coding DNA: TGTGCCAGCAGCTCACAAGAGGGAACTGAAGCTTTCTTT.